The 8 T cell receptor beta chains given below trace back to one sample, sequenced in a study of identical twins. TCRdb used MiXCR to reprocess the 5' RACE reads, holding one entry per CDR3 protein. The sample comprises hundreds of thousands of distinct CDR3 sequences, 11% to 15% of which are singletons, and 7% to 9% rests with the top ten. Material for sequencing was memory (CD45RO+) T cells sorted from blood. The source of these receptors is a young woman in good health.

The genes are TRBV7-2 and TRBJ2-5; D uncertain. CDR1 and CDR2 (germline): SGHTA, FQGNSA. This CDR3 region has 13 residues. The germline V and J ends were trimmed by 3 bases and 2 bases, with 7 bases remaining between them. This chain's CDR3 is CASSFAHQETQYF. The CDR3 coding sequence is TGTGCCAGCAGCTTTGCTCATCAAGAGACCCAGTACTTC.

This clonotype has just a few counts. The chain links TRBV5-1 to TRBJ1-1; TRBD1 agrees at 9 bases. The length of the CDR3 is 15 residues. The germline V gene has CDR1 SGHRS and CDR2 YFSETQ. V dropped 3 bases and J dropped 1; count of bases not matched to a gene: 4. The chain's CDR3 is CASSSGTGRNTEAFF. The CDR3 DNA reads TGCGCCAGCAGCTCAGGGACAGGGCGGAACACTGAAGCTTTCTTT.

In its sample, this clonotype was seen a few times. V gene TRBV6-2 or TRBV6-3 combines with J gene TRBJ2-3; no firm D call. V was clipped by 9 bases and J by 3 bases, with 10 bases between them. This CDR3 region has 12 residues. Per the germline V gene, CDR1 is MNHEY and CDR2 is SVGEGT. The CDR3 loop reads CASASRTDTQYF. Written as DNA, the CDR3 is TGTGCCAGTGCGTCTCGAACAGATACGCAGTATTTT.

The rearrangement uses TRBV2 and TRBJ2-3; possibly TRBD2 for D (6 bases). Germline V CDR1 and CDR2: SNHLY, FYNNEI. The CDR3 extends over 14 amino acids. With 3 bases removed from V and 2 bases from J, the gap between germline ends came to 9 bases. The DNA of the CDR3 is TGTGCCAGCAGTGACTGGACTAACACAGATACGCAGTATTTT. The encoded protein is CASSDWTNTDTQYF. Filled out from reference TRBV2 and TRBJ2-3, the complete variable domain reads EPEVTQTPSHQVTQMGQEVILRCVPISNHLYFYWYRQILGQKVEFLVSFYNNEISEKSEIFDDQFSVERPDGSNFTLKIRSTKLEDSAMYFCASSDWTNTDTQYFGPGTRLTVL.

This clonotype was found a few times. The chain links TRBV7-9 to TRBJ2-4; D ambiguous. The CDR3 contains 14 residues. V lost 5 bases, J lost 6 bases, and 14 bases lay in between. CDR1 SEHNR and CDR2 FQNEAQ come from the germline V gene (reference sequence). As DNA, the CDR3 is TGTGCCAGCAGCCCTAGGGCCTCCGGAAACATTCAGTACTTC. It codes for CASSPRASGNIQYF.

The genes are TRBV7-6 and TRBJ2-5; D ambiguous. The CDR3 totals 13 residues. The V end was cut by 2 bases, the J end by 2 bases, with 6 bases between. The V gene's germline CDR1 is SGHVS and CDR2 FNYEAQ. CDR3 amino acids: CASSLITQETQYF. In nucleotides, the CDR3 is TGTGCCAGCAGCTTAATTACGCAAGAGACCCAGTACTTC.

CDR3 amino acids: CASSPRPDRTDTQYF. The CDR3 DNA reads TGTGCCAGCTCACCACGGCCAGACCGCACAGATACGCAGTATTTT. The chain couples TRBV18 to TRBJ2-3; the D is unclear. V shed 1 base and J shed 1 base, with 9 bases lying between them. Germline CDR1 KGHSH, CDR2 LQKENI. The CDR3 consists of 15 residues.

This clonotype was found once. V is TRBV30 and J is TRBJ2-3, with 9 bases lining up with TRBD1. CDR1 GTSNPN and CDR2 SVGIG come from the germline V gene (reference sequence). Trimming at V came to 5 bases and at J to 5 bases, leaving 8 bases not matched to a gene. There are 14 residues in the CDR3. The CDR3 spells CAWELYRGRDTQYF. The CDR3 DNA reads TGTGCCTGGGAGCTTTACAGGGGGCGAGATACGCAGTATTTT.